The next 15 T cell receptor beta chains were all read from a single sample in a study of identical twins. TCRdb ran MiXCR on the 5' RACE reads and lists one entry per CDR3 protein. The table has about 520,000 distinct CDR3 sequences, about 20% seen once. These data were likewise used in another study, on T cells expressing NK-cell markers.

The sequenced sample consisted of CD4+ T cells sorted from blood. Source of these receptors: a woman aged 18 to 35 in good health.

A note on this clonotype: One end of the junction varies from germline; a read error may be responsible. The chain employs TRBV7-2 and TRBJ1-1; D gene ambiguous. This CDR3 comprises 13 residues. Germline-derived CDR1 and CDR2 are SGHTA and FQGNSA. The CDR3 nucleotides are TGTGCCAGCAGTGTTAGACTTGAGGCTGAGGCTTTCTTT. This sequence encodes CASSVRLEAEAFF.

This clonotype was detected a few times. The V call is TRBV29-1, the J call TRBJ1-1; maybe TRBD1 (6 bases). Germline V lookup: CDR1 SQVTM, CDR2 ANQGSEA. Deletions cut 3 bases from V and 4 bases from J, with 9 bases between. The CDR3 has 12 residues. The CDR3 is CSVDEGGTEAFF. For the CDR3, the DNA is TGCAGCGTTGACGAGGGGGGCACTGAAGCTTTCTTT.

This clonotype showed up just a few times. This chain joins TRBV7-8 and TRBJ2-4, with D uncertain. The germline V gene has CDR1 SGHVS and CDR2 FQNEAQ. The CDR3 is made up of 12 amino acids. Trimming shortened V by 5 bases and J by 7 bases, and 9 bases separated the two germline ends. The CDR3 DNA reads TGTGCCAGCAGCCCAATAGTGAACATTCAGTACTTC. As protein: CASSPIVNIQYF.

The genes are TRBV4-1 and TRBJ2-3; 9 nucleotides align to TRBD1. The CDR3 length is 15 residues. Germline CDR1 MGHRA, CDR2 YSYEKL. The J segment lost 4 bases and the V segment lost 1 base, leaving 3 bases of the junction unmatched. The CDR3 coding sequence is TGCGCCAGCAGCCAAGGACAGGGGGTCGCAGATACGCAGTATTTT. Its protein is CASSQGQGVADTQYF.

The V call is TRBV6-5, the J call TRBJ2-1, with D unresolved. Germline lookup yields CDR1 MNHEY and CDR2 SVGAGI. This CDR3 is built from 15 residues. V lost 0 bases and J lost 6, with 12 bases in between. The CDR3 bases are TGTGCCAGCAGTTACTCGTTTGTCCAGCCCAATGAGCAGTTCTTC. Amino acids: CASSYSFVQPNEQFF.

As DNA, the CDR3 is TGCGCCAGCAGCCAAGGGACAGAAAAATACGAGCAGTACTTC. Translating it yields CASSQGTEKYEQYF. This chain connects TRBV4-1 to TRBJ2-7, with a tentative D call TRBD1 (6 bases). Trimming took off 1 base at V and 4 bases at J, with 11 bases between the two ends. The CDR3 is 14 amino acids. CDR1 and CDR2 from the germline V gene are MGHRA and YSYEKL.

This chain links TRBV20-1 with TRBJ2-3; no clear D. The V gene's germline CDR1 is DFQATT and CDR2 SNEGSKA (reference sequence). The CDR3 totals 13 residues. V lost 3 bases to trimming and J lost 4 bases, with 11 bases between them. The CDR3 is CSASSPSADTQYF. The CDR3 DNA follows: TGCAGTGCTAGTTCCCCCAGTGCAGATACGCAGTATTTT.

This clonotype was recorded at least ten times. The chain combines TRBV29-1 with TRBJ2-5, with D possibly matching TRBD2 (6 bases). The CDR3 contains 11 residues. Trimming shortened V by 7 bases and J by 5 bases, and 11 bases separated the two germline ends. CDR1 and CDR2 from the germline V gene are SQVTM and ANQGSEA. The CDR3 DNA reads as TGCAGCGCGGGGGAAATGGAGACCCAGTACTTC. Protein: CSAGEMETQYF.

This clonotype was detected only a few times. The gene calls are TRBV9 and TRBJ1-2; tentatively, D is TRBD1 (5 bases). The V and J ends lost 4 bases and 1 base respectively, with 8 bases between them. This CDR3 is built from 13 residues. From germline, CDR1 is SGDLS and CDR2 YYNGEE. The CDR3 spells CASSPDINYGYTF. CDR3 in DNA: TGTGCCAGCAGCCCGGACATTAACTATGGCTACACCTTC.

The V call is TRBV5-5, the J call TRBJ2-3, with TRBD2 as a possible D gene (6 bases). The CDR3 spans 17 residues. The ends were cut back, 4 bases at V and 4 bases at J, with 22 bases in the middle. Germline loops: CDR1 SGHKS, CDR2 YYEKEE (reference sequence). CDR3 DNA: TGTGCCAGCAGCCGCGGGACCCCGCTCGAATGGGCAGATACGCAGTATTTT. As protein: CASSRGTPLEWADTQYF.

This chain links TRBV12-3 or TRBV12-4 with TRBJ2-1, with a possible D match to TRBD2 (5 bases). This CDR3 spans 16 amino acids. The V end was cut by 6 bases, the J end by 0 bases, with 15 bases between. This chain's CDR3 is CASSPVDLSSYNEQFF. The CDR3 DNA follows: TGTGCCAGCAGCCCCGTGGACTTGAGCTCCTACAATGAGCAGTTCTTC.

The chain combines TRBV12-3 or TRBV12-4 with TRBJ2-7; 7 nucleotides agree with TRBD1. After removal of 6 bases from V and 0 bases from J, the junction contained 8 bases not matched to a gene. The CDR3 sequence is 15 residues long. DNA of the CDR3: TGTGCCAGCAGGAAGACAGGGTCCGGCTCCTACGAGCAGTACTTC. Translating gives CASRKTGSGSYEQYF.

CDR3 residues: CASSPTQGFNQPQHF. In nucleotides, the CDR3 is TGTGCCAGCTCACCGACACAGGGGTTCAATCAGCCCCAGCATTTT. The V and J genes are TRBV18 and TRBJ1-5; 7 positions agree with TRBD1. The CDR3 length is 15 residues. Unmatched junction bases numbered 5, after V lost 3 bases and J lost 3 bases. Germline CDR1 is KGHSH and CDR2 is LQKENI.

The V call is TRBV20-1, the J call TRBJ2-4, with 7 positions matching TRBD2. The CDR3 totals 13 residues. Germline V gene data show CDR1 as DFQATT and CDR2 as SNEGSKA (reference sequence). Trimming at V came to 6 bases and at J to 10 bases, leaving 12 bases not matched to a gene. The CDR3 DNA reads TGCAGTGCCCCCGGCGGGGGTTGGGGAATTCAGTACTTC. It is translated as CSAPGGGWGIQYF.

This clonotype has just a few counts. The rearrangement uses TRBV7-2 and TRBJ1-1, with 7 nucleotides matching TRBD1. The CDR3 extends over 12 amino acids. The germline V gene has CDR1 SGHTA and CDR2 FQGNSA. The junction had 8 bases not matched to a gene; V was cut back by 4 bases and J by 12 bases. The DNA of the CDR3 is TGTGCCAGCAGCTGGAAGACAGGGAGTCCTTTCTTT. Protein product: CASSWKTGSPFF.